The 25 T cell receptor beta chains in this list originate from one sample, sequenced in a study of OX40 agonist ivuxolimab in advanced cancers. Profiling relied on immunoSEQ multiplex PCR, and the TCRdb table lists in-frame clones only, not all of them. The sample yields 40,000 to 50,000 clones, 80% seen once. Sequenced here: CD4+ or CD8+ T cells sorted from blood, sampled in a trial of the OX40 agonist ivuxolimab. All receptors come from an adult with an advanced solid tumor such as melanoma, head and neck, liver or kidney cancer.

This clone was counted a few times. V is TRBV5-1 and J is TRBJ2-7, with 7 bases that match TRBD1. V was clipped by 4 bases and J by 2 bases; unmatched bases: 9. From germline, CDR1 is SGHRS and CDR2 YFSETQ. The CDR3 is made up of 15 amino acids. The CDR3 DNA is TGCGCCAGCAGCCCGAGACAGGGCGCGGCCTACGAGCAGTACTTC. This translates into CASSPRQGAAYEQYF.

The gene calls are TRBV5-8 and TRBJ2-2, with TRBD1 identical over 7 bases. Trimming took 4 bases from V and 4 from J; bases not matched to a gene: 10. CDR1 and CDR2 (germline): SGHTS, YDEGEE. This CDR3 is 16 amino acids long. The CDR3 loop is CASSPRQGPSTGELFF. CDR3 nucleotide sequence: TGTGCCAGCAGCCCCCGACAGGGTCCGAGCACCGGGGAGCTGTTTTTT. Full variable domain (rest looked up from reference TRBV5-8 and TRBJ2-2): EAGVTQSPTHLIKTRGQQATLRCSPISGHTSVYWYQQALGLGLQFLLWYDEGEERNRGNFPPRFSGRQFPNYSSELNVNALELEDSALYLCASSPRQGPSTGELFFGEGSRLTVL.

V and J are TRBV28 and TRBJ2-2, with D perhaps matching TRBD2 (5 bases). The CDR3 sequence is 14 residues long. The V gene's germline CDR1 is MDHEN and CDR2 SYDVKM. V was clipped by 9 bases and J by 6 bases, with 17 bases between them. CDR3 region: CARTRLSESGELFF. DNA of the CDR3: TGTGCCAGGACCAGACTAAGCGAATCCGGGGAGCTGTTTTTT.

The chain carries TRBV6-4 and TRBJ2-7, with a weak D call TRBD1 (5 bases). CDR1 and CDR2 from the germline V gene are MRHNA and SNTAGT. V was pared by 0 bases and J by 0 bases, with 12 bases between. The CDR3 consists of 16 residues. This CDR3 reads CASSDSKQESSYEQYF. CDR3 sequence (DNA): TGTGCCAGCAGTGACTCGAAACAGGAAAGCTCCTACGAGCAGTACTTC.

The V and J genes are TRBV10-3 and TRBJ2-5; either TRBD1 or TRBD2 may supply D (6 bases each). Deletions cut 3 bases from V and 5 bases from J, with 19 bases between. Germline V gene sequence: CDR1 ENHRY, CDR2 SYGVKD. The CDR3 length is 16 residues. This CDR3 is CAISDGRGGLSETQYF. CDR3 sequence (DNA): TGTGCCATCAGTGATGGGCGTGGGGGGCTAAGTGAGACCCAGTACTTC.

This chain joins TRBV5-4 and TRBJ2-3; TRBD2 agrees at 7 bases. The CDR3 totals 14 residues. The germline V gene encodes CDR1 SGHNT and CDR2 YYREEE (reference sequence). V gave up 3 bases and J gave up 6 bases; unmatched junction bases: 7. The CDR3 loop is CASSSRLAGDTQYF. CDR3 nucleotide sequence: TGTGCCAGCAGCTCTCGACTAGCCGGTGATACGCAGTATTTT.

The rearrangement joins TRBV9 to TRBJ2-1; D is possibly TRBD2 (5 bases). The CDR3 has 14 residues. The germline gives CDR1 SGDLS, CDR2 YYNGEE. V was shortened by 0 bases and J by 3 bases, with 7 bases between the two germline ends. CDR3 protein: CASSVAGNYNEQFF. The CDR3 DNA reads TGTGCCAGCAGCGTAGCGGGAAACTACAATGAGCAGTTCTTC. The full variable domain, completed using reference TRBV9 and TRBJ2-1, is DSGVTQTPKHLITATGQRVTLRCSPRSGDLSVYWYQQSLDQGLQFLIQYYNGEERAKGNILERFSAQQFPDLHSELNLSSLELGDSALYFCASSVAGNYNEQFFGPGTRLTVL.

This chain joins TRBV12-5 and TRBJ2-5; 12 bases are a match to TRBD1. This CDR3 has 15 residues. Per germline, CDR1 LGHNT and CDR2 FRNRAP. V dropped 7 bases and J dropped 4; count of bases not matched to a gene: 7. In nucleotides, the CDR3 is TGTGCTAGTGCCCCGGGACAGGGGGCTCGAGAGACCCAGTACTTC. This codes for CASAPGQGARETQYF. Full variable domain (missing parts from reference TRBV12-5 and TRBJ2-5): DARVTQTPRHKVTEMGQEVTMRCQPILGHNTVFWYRQTMMQGLELLAYFRNRAPLDDSGMPKDRFSAEMPDATLATLKIQPSEPRDSAVYFCASAPGQGARETQYFGPGTRLLVL.

CDR3 DNA sequence: TGTGCCAGCAGCCGGGCAGGGGGGCAGACTAACTATGGCTACACCTTC. This sequence encodes CASSRAGGQTNYGYTF. This chain uses TRBV28 with TRBJ1-2, with 7 nucleotides matching TRBD1. The germline V gene has CDR1 MDHEN and CDR2 SYDVKM. Germline trimming cut 6 bases from V and 0 bases from J; bases unmatched to any gene: 10. The CDR3 has 16 amino acids.

This clone was seen only a few times. The chain has TRBV4-3 and TRBJ2-3; D remains ambiguous. Germline lookup yields CDR1 LGHNA and CDR2 YSLEER. The CDR3 is 15 amino acids. The V end lost 3 bases, the J end lost 2 bases, and 12 bases lay between the germline ends. CDR3 bases: TGCGCCAGCAGCCAGATTACGGGCCTCACAGATACGCAGTATTTT. Translating it yields CASSQITGLTDTQYF.

The count of this clone is one. The rearrangement joins TRBV4-3 to TRBJ2-3; D not certain. V lost 1 base and J lost 0, with 8 bases in between. This CDR3 region has 15 residues. CDR1 LGHNA and CDR2 YSLEER come from the germline V gene. CDR3 sequence: CASSQGGMSTDTQYF. In DNA form, the CDR3 reads TGCGCCAGCAGCCAAGGGGGAATGAGCACAGATACGCAGTATTTT.

The V and J genes are TRBV7-9 and TRBJ2-3; unclear D gene. V dropped 5 bases and J dropped 1 base, with 10 bases sitting between them. The CDR3 has 14 residues. CDR1 SEHNR and CDR2 FQNEAQ come from the germline V gene (reference sequence). The CDR3 DNA reads TGTGCCAGCAGCCTTAGTGTTGGCACAGATACGCAGTATTTT. Its protein is CASSLSVGTDTQYF.

The chain has TRBV5-8 and TRBJ1-1, with 8 nucleotides matching TRBD1. The germline CDR1 and CDR2 sequences are SGHTS and YDEGEE. V trimming: 5 bases; J trimming: 11 bases; junction bases outside the gene matches: 17. CDR3 length: 15 amino acids. The CDR3 reads CASSLGSGTGPFAFF. The CDR3 bases are TGTGCCAGCAGTCTCGGCTCCGGGACAGGACCGTTCGCTTTCTTT.

This chain connects TRBV27 to TRBJ2-5; 13 bases match TRBD2. Losses at the gene ends were 5 bases for V and 3 bases for J; bases not matched to a gene: 6. The CDR3 contains 16 residues. Germline V gives CDR1 MNHEY, CDR2 SMNVEV (reference sequence). DNA of the CDR3: TGTGCCAGCAGTCCATTACTAGCGGGAGGGGAAGAGACCCAGTACTTC. Residues: CASSPLLAGGEETQYF.

V usage is TRBV29-1 and J usage is TRBJ1-1; 8 nucleotides line up with TRBD1. Per the germline V gene, CDR1 is SQVTM and CDR2 is ANQGSEA. V was pared by 7 bases and J by 0 bases, with 10 bases of the junction left unmatched. This CDR3 has 15 amino acids. In nucleotides, the CDR3 is TGCAGCGCCACCGGGACAGGCGTTTTGAACACTGAAGCTTTCTTT. Amino acids: CSATGTGVLNTEAFF.

A few counts support this clone. J is TRBJ1-1 and V is TRBV28; no firm D call. Germline CDR1 is MDHEN and CDR2 is SYDVKM. This CDR3 contains 13 residues. The V end was cut by 2 bases, the J end by 6 bases, with 10 bases between. The CDR3 reads CASSLRLKAEAFF. The CDR3 DNA follows: TGTGCCAGCAGTTTAAGGTTGAAGGCTGAAGCTTTCTTT.

The chain couples TRBV5-5 to TRBJ2-5, with 11 bases identical to TRBD1. The CDR3 has 16 amino acids. Germline loops: CDR1 SGHKS, CDR2 YYEKEE (reference sequence). The ends lost 0 bases at V and 5 bases at J; junction bases unmatched: 6. CDR3 in amino acids: CASSLGGQGAGETQYF. CDR3 in DNA: TGTGCCAGCAGCTTGGGCGGACAGGGGGCGGGTGAGACCCAGTACTTC.

The genes are TRBV15 and TRBJ2-2, with TRBD2 matching 8 bases. The CDR3 loop spans 15 amino acids. Germline assignment: CDR1 LNHNV and CDR2 YYDKDF (reference sequence). V shed 0 bases and J 7 bases; nucleotides not matched to a gene: 4. CDR3 residues: CATSRDKTSVGELFF. In DNA form, the CDR3 reads TGTGCCACCAGCAGAGATAAGACTAGCGTCGGGGAGCTGTTTTTT.

The chain joins TRBV11-2 to TRBJ1-2; D gene unclear. Germline V lookup: CDR1 SGHAT, CDR2 FQNNGV. The CDR3 is 9 residues long. V was trimmed by 10 bases and J by 6 bases, leaving 6 bases between them. CDR3 loop: CATDHGYTF. DNA for the CDR3: TGTGCCACCGATCATGGCTACACCTTC.

The gene calls are TRBV5-1 and TRBJ1-1, with 7 positions matching TRBD1. Germline lookup yields CDR1 SGHRS and CDR2 YFSETQ. This CDR3 is 15 amino acids long. J was trimmed by 4 bases and V by 4 bases; bases with no gene match: 10. For the CDR3, the DNA is TGCGCCAGCAGCGAGTGGGACAGCCGGACCACTGAAGCTTTCTTT. It encodes CASSEWDSRTTEAFF.

The chain carries TRBV27 and TRBJ2-7, with no clear D. CDR1 is MNHEY and CDR2 is SMNVEV in the germline V gene (reference sequence). Trimming took 4 bases from V and 0 from J, leaving 4 bases between them. The CDR3 is 12 residues long. This CDR3 is CASSSSSYEQYF. Written as DNA, the CDR3 is TGTGCCAGCAGTTCCAGCTCCTACGAGCAGTACTTC.

The chain is built from TRBV29-1 and TRBJ1-1, with TRBD1 matching 11 bases. Germline V lookup: CDR1 SQVTM, CDR2 ANQGSEA. There are 16 residues in the CDR3. Trimming at V came to 7 bases and at J to 5 bases, leaving 15 bases not matched to a gene. CDR3 region: CSALSGTGGIITEAFF. CDR3 DNA: TGCAGCGCCCTTTCGGGGACAGGGGGGATCATAACTGAAGCTTTCTTT.

V usage is TRBV6-1 and J usage is TRBJ2-7, with D unresolved. V lost 4 bases, J lost 4 bases, and 2 bases lay in between. The CDR3 loop spans 10 amino acids. CDR1 and CDR2 from the germline V gene are MNHNS and SASEGT. Here the CDR3 reads CASSGYEQYF. The CDR3 bases are TGTGCCAGCAGTGGGTACGAGCAGTACTTC.

The V and J genes are TRBV4-3 and TRBJ2-3; 15 bases are shared with TRBD2. The CDR3 has 20 amino acids. Trimming took 5 bases from V and 0 from J; bases not matched to a gene: 12. Germline values: CDR1 LGHNA, CDR2 YSLEER. As DNA, the CDR3 is TGCGCCAGCAGCACCCCGGGACTAGCGGGAGGAAAGGCGAGCACAGATACGCAGTATTTT. It yields the protein CASSTPGLAGGKASTDTQYF.

The chain joins TRBV27 to TRBJ2-5; the match to TRBD2 covers 9 bases. Germline V lookup: CDR1 MNHEY, CDR2 SMNVEV (reference sequence). CDR3 length: 15 residues. With V trimmed by 4 bases and J by 3 bases, 6 bases remained unmatched. In DNA, the CDR3 is TGTGCCAGCAGTTCGACCTGGACTAGCGAAGAGACCCAGTACTTC. Protein: CASSSTWTSEETQYF.